This T cell receptor (beta chain) was recorded in a study of blood T cell repertoires in COVID-19. Assay used: immunoSEQ multiplex PCR; TCRdb lists only in-frame clones, some missing. The data show more than 400,000 clones, approximately 83% seen once. Sequences were obtained from peripheral blood. The source is a human donor in a cohort sampled during active COVID-19.

The CDR3 reads CASSLGANYGYTF. The CDR3 DNA follows: TGTGCCAGCAGCTTAGGAGCTAACTATGGCTACACCTTC. The chain carries TRBV7-9 and TRBJ1-2; no reliable D call. The V gene's germline CDR1 is SEHNR and CDR2 FQNEAQ (reference sequence). V gave up 1 base and J gave up 0 bases, with 3 bases separating them. This CDR3 is built from 13 residues.